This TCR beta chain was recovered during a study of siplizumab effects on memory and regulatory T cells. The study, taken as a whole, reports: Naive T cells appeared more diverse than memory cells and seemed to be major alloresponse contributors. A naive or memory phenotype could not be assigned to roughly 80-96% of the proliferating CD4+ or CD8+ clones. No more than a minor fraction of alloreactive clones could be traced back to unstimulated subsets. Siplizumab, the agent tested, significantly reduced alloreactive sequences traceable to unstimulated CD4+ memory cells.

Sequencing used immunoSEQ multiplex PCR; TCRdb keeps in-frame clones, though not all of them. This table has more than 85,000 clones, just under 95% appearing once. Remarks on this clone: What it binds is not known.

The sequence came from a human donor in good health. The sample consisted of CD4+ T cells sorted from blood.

CDR3 protein: CASRETGANYGYTF. The CDR3 coding sequence is TGTGCCAGCAGGGAGACAGGCGCTAACTATGGCTACACCTTC. The chain carries TRBV7-9 and TRBJ1-2, with D possibly TRBD1 on 6 matching bases. Germline V gives CDR1 SEHNR, CDR2 FQNEAQ (reference sequence). CDR3 length equals 14 residues. The V gene lost 6 bases and the J gene lost 0 bases, with 11 bases spanning the gap.